The clone carrying this T cell receptor (beta chain) was picked up many times. Its antigen remains unknown. Unique molecular identifiers were incorporated when the TCRbeta library was constructed. TCRdb reprocessed the PCR reads with MiXCR, giving one entry per CDR3 protein. Here the sample spans roughly 250,000 distinct CDR3 sequences, roughly 8.2% being singletons. This sample is part of a study of T-cell reconstitution after alpha-beta-depleted transplantation in children. Study outcomes and limitations: Several hundred expanded graft clones reportedly were the source of alpha-beta T cells about two months after transplant. It was newly produced T cells that mostly accounted for T-cell counts and diversity one year after transplant. High day-60 TCRbeta diversity in some patients came from surviving recipient T cells and thymic progenitors.

Trimming left V 0 bases short and J 4 bases short, with 8 bases between. The CDR3 contains 13 residues. The germline gives CDR1 SGHRS, CDR2 YFSETQ. The V and J genes are TRBV5-1 and TRBJ2-7; tentative D call: TRBD1 (6 bases). The material sequenced was PBMCs, mostly from graft donor cells, taken 180 days after TCRalphabeta/CD19-depleted stem cell transplant. This receptor was obtained from a male patient younger than 18 who had a stem cell transplant for acute lymphoblastic leukemia, so the T cells may come from the graft donor. The CDR3 DNA follows: TGCGCCAGCAGCTTGGGGGACATGTACGAGCAGTACTTC. It translates to CASSLGDMYEQYF.